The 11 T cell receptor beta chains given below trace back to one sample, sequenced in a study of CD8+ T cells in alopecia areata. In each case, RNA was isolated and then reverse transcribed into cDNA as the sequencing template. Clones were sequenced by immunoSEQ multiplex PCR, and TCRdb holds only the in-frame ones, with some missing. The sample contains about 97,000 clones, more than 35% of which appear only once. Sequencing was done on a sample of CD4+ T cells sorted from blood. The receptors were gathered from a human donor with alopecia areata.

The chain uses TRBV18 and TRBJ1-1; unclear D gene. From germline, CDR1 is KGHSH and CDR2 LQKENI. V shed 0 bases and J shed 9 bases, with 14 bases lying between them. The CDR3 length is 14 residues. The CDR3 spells CASSPPGAGSQAFF. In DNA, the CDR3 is TGTGCCAGCTCACCACCGGGTGCAGGATCTCAAGCTTTCTTT. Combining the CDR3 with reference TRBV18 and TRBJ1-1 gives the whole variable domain NAGVMQNPRHLVRRRGQEARLRCSPMKGHSHVYWYRQLPEEGLKFMVYLQKENIIDESGMPKERFSAEFPKEGPSILRIQQVVRGDSAAYFCASSPPGAGSQAFFGQGTRLTVV.

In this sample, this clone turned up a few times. CDR3 bases: TGCAGCGTTGAAAGGATGGTCAGGGGGCCTGGCTACACCTTC. It specifies CSVERMVRGPGYTF. The V gene is TRBV29-1, the J gene TRBJ1-2; 8 positions match TRBD1. Trimming cost V 2 bases and J 7 bases; bases outside gene matches: 9. The CDR3 extends over 14 amino acids. Germline-derived CDR1 and CDR2 are SQVTM and ANQGSEA.

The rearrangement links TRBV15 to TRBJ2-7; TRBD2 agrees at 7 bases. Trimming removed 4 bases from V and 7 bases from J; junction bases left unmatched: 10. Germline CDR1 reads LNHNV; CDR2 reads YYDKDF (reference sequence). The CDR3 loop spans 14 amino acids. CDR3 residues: CATSTPEGGVEQYF. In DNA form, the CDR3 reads TGTGCCACCAGCACCCCCGAGGGAGGGGTTGAGCAGTACTTC.

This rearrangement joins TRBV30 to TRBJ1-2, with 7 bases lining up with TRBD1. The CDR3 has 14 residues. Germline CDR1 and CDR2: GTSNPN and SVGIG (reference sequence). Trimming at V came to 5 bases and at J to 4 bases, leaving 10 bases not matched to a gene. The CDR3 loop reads CAWRLGGGGYGYTF. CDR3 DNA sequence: TGTGCCTGGCGATTAGGGGGCGGAGGCTATGGCTACACCTTC.

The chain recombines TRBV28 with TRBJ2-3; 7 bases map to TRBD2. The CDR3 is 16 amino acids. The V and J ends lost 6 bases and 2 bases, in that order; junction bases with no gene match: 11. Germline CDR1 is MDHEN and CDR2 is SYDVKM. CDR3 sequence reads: CASRRSGTLATDTQYF. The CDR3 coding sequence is TGTGCCAGCAGGAGGAGCGGGACCCTGGCCACAGATACGCAGTATTTT.

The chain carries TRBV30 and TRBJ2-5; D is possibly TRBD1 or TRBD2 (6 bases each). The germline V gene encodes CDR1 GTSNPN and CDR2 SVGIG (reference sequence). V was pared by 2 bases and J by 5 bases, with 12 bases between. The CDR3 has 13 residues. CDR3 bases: TGTGCCTGGAGTCTTGGGGGGCCGGAGACCCAGTACTTC. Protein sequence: CAWSLGGPETQYF.

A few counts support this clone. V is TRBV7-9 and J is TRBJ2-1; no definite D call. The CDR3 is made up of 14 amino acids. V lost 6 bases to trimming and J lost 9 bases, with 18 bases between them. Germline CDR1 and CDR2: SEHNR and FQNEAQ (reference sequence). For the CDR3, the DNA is TGTGCCAGCAGTCCCGCCGACGGAAACAGTGAGCAGTTCTTC. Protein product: CASSPADGNSEQFF.

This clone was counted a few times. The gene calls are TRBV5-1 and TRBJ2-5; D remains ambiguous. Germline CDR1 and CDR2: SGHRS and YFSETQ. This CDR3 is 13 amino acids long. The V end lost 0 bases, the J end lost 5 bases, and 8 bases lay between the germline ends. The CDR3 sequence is CASSLAPVETQYF. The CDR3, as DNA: TGCGCCAGCAGCTTGGCCCCCGTGGAGACCCAGTACTTC. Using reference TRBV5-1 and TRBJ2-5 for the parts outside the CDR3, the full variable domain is KAGVTQTPRYLIKTRGQQVTLSCSPISGHRSVSWYQQTPGQGLQFLFEYFSETQRNKGNFPGRFSGRQFSNSRSEMNVSTLELGDSALYLCASSLAPVETQYFGPGTRLLVL.

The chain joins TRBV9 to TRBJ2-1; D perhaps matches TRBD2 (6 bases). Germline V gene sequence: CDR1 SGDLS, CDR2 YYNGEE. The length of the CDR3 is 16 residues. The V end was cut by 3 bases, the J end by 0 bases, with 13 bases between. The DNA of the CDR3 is TGTGCCAGCAGCGAGGTGGTCGGGAGCTCCTACAATGAGCAGTTCTTC. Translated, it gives CASSEVVGSSYNEQFF.

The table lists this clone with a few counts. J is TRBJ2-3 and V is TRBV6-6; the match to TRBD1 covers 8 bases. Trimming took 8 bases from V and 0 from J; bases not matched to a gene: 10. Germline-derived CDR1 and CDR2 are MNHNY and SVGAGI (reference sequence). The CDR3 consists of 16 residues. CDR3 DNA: TGTGCCAGCTCCGACCAGGGGGCAGCTAGCACAGATACGCAGTATTTT. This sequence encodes CASSDQGAASTDTQYF.

The CDR3 here is CAWSSGVIGAGYEQYF. CDR3 DNA sequence: TGTGCCTGGAGTTCTGGTGTCATCGGGGCGGGTTACGAGCAGTACTTC. The rearrangement joins TRBV30 to TRBJ2-7; D tentatively reads TRBD1 or TRBD2 (5 bases each). The CDR3 contains 16 residues. Trimming left V 2 bases short and J 4 bases short, with 21 bases between. Germline CDR1 reads GTSNPN; CDR2 reads SVGIG (reference sequence).